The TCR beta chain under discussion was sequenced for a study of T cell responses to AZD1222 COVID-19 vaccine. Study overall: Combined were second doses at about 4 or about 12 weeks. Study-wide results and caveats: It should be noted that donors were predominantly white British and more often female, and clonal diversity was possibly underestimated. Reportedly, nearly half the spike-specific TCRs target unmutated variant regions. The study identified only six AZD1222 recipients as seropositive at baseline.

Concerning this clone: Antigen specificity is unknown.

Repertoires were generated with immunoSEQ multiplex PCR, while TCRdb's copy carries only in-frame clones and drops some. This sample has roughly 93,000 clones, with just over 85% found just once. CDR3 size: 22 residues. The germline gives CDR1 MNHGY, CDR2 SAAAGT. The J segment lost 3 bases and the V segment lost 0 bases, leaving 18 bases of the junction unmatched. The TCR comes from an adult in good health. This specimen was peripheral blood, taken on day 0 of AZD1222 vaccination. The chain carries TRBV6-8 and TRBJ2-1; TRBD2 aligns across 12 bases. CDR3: CASSYSTSGGPMVTLIYNEQFF. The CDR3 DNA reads TGTGCCAGCAGTTACTCGACTAGCGGGGGACCCATGGTGACCTTAATCTACAATGAGCAGTTCTTC.